The 15 T cell receptor beta chains listed next were all sequenced from one sample in a study of blood T cell repertoires in COVID-19. Profiling relied on immunoSEQ multiplex PCR, and the TCRdb table lists in-frame clones only, not all of them. The sample shows 150,000 to 200,000 clones, approximately 90% of them seen only once. Sequenced sample: peripheral blood. These TCRs come from a man aged 45-65 years who had recovered from COVID-19.

This chain links TRBV19 with TRBJ2-1; tentatively, D is TRBD2 (6 bases). V lost 4 bases and J lost 7, with 23 bases in between. The germline V gene has CDR1 LNHDA and CDR2 SQIVND (reference sequence). The CDR3 covers 17 residues. This CDR3 is CASSTPRVWGEGNEQFF. CDR3 coding DNA: TGTGCCAGTAGTACCCCAAGGGTGTGGGGGGAAGGGAATGAGCAGTTCTTC.

The CDR3 DNA follows: TGTGCCAGCAGCGACGACTCGAGCTCCTACGAGCAGTACTTC. This codes for CASSDDSSSYEQYF. The gene calls are TRBV6-4 and TRBJ2-7; no clear D. Per germline, CDR1 MRHNA and CDR2 SNTAGT. This CDR3 is 14 amino acids long. Trimming removed 6 bases from V and 0 bases from J, with 12 bases in between.

The chain is built from TRBV25-1 and TRBJ2-1; 11 positions agree with TRBD2. V lost 4 bases and J lost 4; bases outside the gene matches: 9. There are 17 residues in the CDR3. Germline CDR1 and CDR2: MGHDK and SYGVNS. The DNA for the CDR3 is TGTGCCAGCAGTGCCCGATCTAGCGGGGGGTGGTACAATGAGCAGTTCTTC. Translating it yields CASSARSSGGWYNEQFF.

The J gene is TRBJ2-3, the V gene TRBV5-1, with 11 bases aligning to TRBD1. With 4 bases clipped from V and 8 bases from J, the junction kept 6 bases outside the gene matches. This CDR3 is built from 14 residues. In germline, CDR1 is SGHRS, CDR2 YFSETQ. CDR3 sequence: CASSQDRGRSTQYF. CDR3 DNA: TGCGCCAGCAGCCAGGACAGGGGGCGGAGTACGCAGTATTTT.

The chain recombines TRBV25-1 with TRBJ1-3; D possibly corresponds to TRBD1 (6 bases). Germline lookup yields CDR1 MGHDK and CDR2 SYGVNS. V lost 6 bases and J 0 bases, leaving 12 bases between the germline ends. CDR3 length: 15 residues. The CDR3 DNA follows: TGTGCCAGCAGGACAGGTTTAAACTCTGGAAACACCATATATTTT. This codes for CASRTGLNSGNTIYF. The whole variable domain, filled in from reference TRBV25-1 and TRBJ1-3, reads EADIYQTPRYLVIGTGKKITLECSQTMGHDKMYWYQQDPGMELHLIHYSYGVNSTEKGDLSSESTVSRIRTEHFPLTLESARPSHTSQYLCASRTGLNSGNTIYFGEGSWLTVV.

The chain combines TRBV6-2 or TRBV6-3 with TRBJ1-1, with D unclear. Germline V CDR1 and CDR2: MNHEY, SVGEGT. V was cut by 5 bases and J by 1 base, with 14 bases left in between. The CDR3 loop spans 15 amino acids. CDR3 in amino acids: CASSDKSTGNTEAFF. For the CDR3, the DNA is TGTGCCAGCAGTGACAAATCCACTGGGAACACTGAAGCTTTCTTT.

The rearrangement joins TRBV18 to TRBJ2-1, with D maybe TRBD2 (5 bases). This CDR3 contains 16 residues. Trimming stripped 0 bases from V and 2 bases from J, with 11 bases between. CDR1 and CDR2 (germline): KGHSH, LQKENI. CDR3: CASSPPPYGAYNEQFF. The CDR3 DNA follows: TGTGCCAGCTCACCACCGCCTTACGGGGCCTACAATGAGCAGTTCTTC.

The chain has TRBV11-2 and TRBJ2-1, with TRBD2 matching 12 bases. Trimming cost V 0 bases and J 3 bases; bases outside gene matches: 6. The CDR3 loop spans 18 amino acids. The germline V gene encodes CDR1 SGHAT and CDR2 FQNNGV. The CDR3 is CASSLDRPSGGDYNEQFF. CDR3 coding DNA: TGTGCCAGCAGCTTAGATCGGCCTAGCGGGGGGGACTACAATGAGCAGTTCTTC.

The V and J genes are TRBV5-1 and TRBJ2-1, with D perhaps TRBD1 (5 bases). The ends were cut back, 0 bases at V and 7 bases at J, with 11 bases in the middle. The CDR3 has 14 amino acids. Germline V gene data show CDR1 as SGHRS and CDR2 as YFSETQ. CDR3 coding DNA: TGCGCCAGCAGCTTGGGGACCAGGGTGAATGAGCAGTTCTTC. This encodes CASSLGTRVNEQFF.

As DNA, the CDR3 is TGTGCCACCAGTGACCCACTAGCGGGGGACTTAGGCAATGAGCAGTTCTTC. Residues: CATSDPLAGDLGNEQFF. The chain couples TRBV24-1 to TRBJ2-1; 11 positions agree with TRBD2. Germline-derived CDR1 and CDR2 are KGHDR and SFDVKD. After removal of 4 bases from V and 6 bases from J, the junction contained 10 bases not matched to a gene. This CDR3 has 17 amino acids.

The V and J genes are TRBV5-4 and TRBJ2-7; TRBD2 agrees at 10 bases. The germline gives CDR1 SGHNT, CDR2 YYREEE (reference sequence). This CDR3 is 14 amino acids long. V shed 9 bases and J 2 bases; nucleotides not matched to a gene: 8. CDR3 sequence (DNA): TGTGCCACCGGGAGAAGCGGGGGGGCCTACGAGCAGTACTTC. This sequence encodes CATGRSGGAYEQYF.

The chain joins TRBV7-2 to TRBJ2-1, with TRBD2 matching 9 bases. CDR3 size: 14 residues. Trimming removed 5 bases from V and 6 bases from J; junction bases left unmatched: 5. Germline CDR1 SGHTA, CDR2 FQGNSA. CDR3 region: CASSRTSVGNEQFF. The CDR3 nucleotides read TGTGCCAGCAGCCGGACTAGCGTGGGCAATGAGCAGTTCTTC.

The chain carries TRBV28 and TRBJ1-4, with D possibly being TRBD1 (6 bases). Germline V lookup: CDR1 MDHEN, CDR2 SYDVKM. The CDR3 has 15 residues. Trimming removed 4 bases at V and 2 bases at J, with 11 bases between. The CDR3 loop reads CASSSQGSTNEKLFF. Written as DNA, the CDR3 is TGTGCCAGCAGTTCTCAGGGGTCGACTAATGAAAAACTGTTTTTT.

The genes are TRBV3-1 (or the pseudogene TRBV3-2) and TRBJ2-1; the D is unclear. This CDR3 is built from 15 residues. The germline gives CDR1 LGHDT, CDR2 YNNKEL (reference sequence). With 1 base removed from V and 4 bases from J, the gap between germline ends came to 11 bases. This CDR3 is CASSQAGSGYNEQFF. The CDR3 coding sequence is TGTGCCAGCAGCCAAGCAGGATCTGGGTACAATGAGCAGTTCTTC.

This clone was picked up one time. This rearrangement joins TRBV28 to TRBJ1-4, with D perhaps matching TRBD1 (5 bases). Per the germline V gene, CDR1 is MDHEN and CDR2 is SYDVKM. The ends were cut back, 7 bases at V and 0 bases at J, with 9 bases in the middle. The CDR3 sequence is 14 residues long. As DNA, the CDR3 is TGTGCCAGCACGCAGGGAACAACTAATGAAAAACTGTTTTTT. This sequence encodes CASTQGTTNEKLFF.